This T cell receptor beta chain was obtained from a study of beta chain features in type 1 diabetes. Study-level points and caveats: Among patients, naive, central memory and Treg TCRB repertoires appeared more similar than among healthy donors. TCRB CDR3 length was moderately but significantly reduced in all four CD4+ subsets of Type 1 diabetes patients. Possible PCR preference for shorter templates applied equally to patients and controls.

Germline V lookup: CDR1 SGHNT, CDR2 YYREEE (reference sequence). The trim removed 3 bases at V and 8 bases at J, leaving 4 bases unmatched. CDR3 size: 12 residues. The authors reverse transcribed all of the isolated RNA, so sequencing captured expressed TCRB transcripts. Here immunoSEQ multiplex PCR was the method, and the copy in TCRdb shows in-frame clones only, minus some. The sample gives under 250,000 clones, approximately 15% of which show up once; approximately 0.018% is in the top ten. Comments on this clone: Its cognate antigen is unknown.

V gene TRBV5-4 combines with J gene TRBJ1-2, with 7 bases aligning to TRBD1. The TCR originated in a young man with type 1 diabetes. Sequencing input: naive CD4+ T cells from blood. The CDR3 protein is CASSSWTGGYTF. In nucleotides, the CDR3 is TGTGCCAGCAGCTCCTGGACAGGAGGCTACACCTTC.